These 5 T cell receptor beta chains originate from one sample sequenced in a study of CD8 T cells in Susac syndrome. With random hexamers, roughly 0.45 to 1 ug RNA was reverse transcribed. Via MiXCR, TCRdb re-called the immunoSEQ multiplex PCR reads, giving one row per CDR3 protein. Of about 280,000 distinct CDR3 sequences in the sample, around 83% were seen once. What was sequenced was CD8+ T cells from PBMCs. The receptors stem from a human donor with multiple sclerosis.

The sample holds one count of this clonotype. V gene TRBV2 combines with J gene TRBJ2-1; 9 bases line up with TRBD2. Unmatched junction bases numbered 7, after V lost 8 bases and J lost 2 bases. Germline V gene sequence: CDR1 SNHLY, CDR2 FYNNEI. The CDR3 totals 15 residues. CDR3: CASRSGGLTYNEQFF. The CDR3 DNA sequence: TGTGCCAGCCGGAGCGGGGGGCTTACCTACAATGAGCAGTTCTTC. Full variable domain (rest looked up from reference TRBV2 and TRBJ2-1): EPEVTQTPSHQVTQMGQEVILRCVPISNHLYFYWYRQILGQKVEFLVSFYNNEISEKSEIFDDQFSVERPDGSNFTLKIRSTKLEDSAMYFCASRSGGLTYNEQFFGPGTRLTVL.

This rearrangement joins TRBV4-2 to TRBJ2-7; D is unclear. Deletions cut 0 bases from V and 6 bases from J, with 18 bases between. Germline-derived CDR1 and CDR2 are LGHNA and YNFKEQ. This CDR3 is built from 16 residues. The CDR3 DNA sequence: TGTGCCAGCAGCCAAGAGGACGGGCTAGAGGAAGGCGAGCAGTACTTC. Encoded protein: CASSQEDGLEEGEQYF.

This chain connects TRBV12-3 or TRBV12-4 to TRBJ2-2; D is tentatively TRBD1 or TRBD2 (5 bases each). The CDR3 consists of 18 residues. The V and J ends lost 6 bases and 9 bases respectively, with 29 bases between them. The CDR3 here is CASRLQATIAGSGRELFF. The CDR3 nucleotides read TGTGCCAGCAGGTTGCAGGCCACAATAGCAGGGAGTGGCCGGGAGCTGTTTTTT.

The chain uses TRBV14 and TRBJ2-3; 7 nucleotides line up with TRBD2. CDR1 SGHDN and CDR2 FVKESK come from the germline V gene. Trimming took 1 base from V and 4 from J; bases not matched to a gene: 2. The CDR3 runs 14 residues. This CDR3 reads CASSQGLAADTQYF. In nucleotides, the CDR3 is TGTGCCAGCAGCCAAGGACTAGCCGCAGATACGCAGTATTTT.

For the CDR3, the DNA is TGTGCCACCAGTGATTTGGATACACGGACGCAGTATTTT. Protein product: CATSDLDTRTQYF. The chain has TRBV24-1 and TRBJ2-3; no definite D call. CDR3 length equals 13 residues. The germline CDR1 and CDR2 sequences are KGHDR and SFDVKD. V was pared by 0 bases and J by 9 bases, with 9 bases between.